These 18 T cell receptor beta chains were all obtained from the same sample, sequenced in a study of identical twins (dated by TCRdb to the mid-2010s). Libraries were made using 5' RACE. The sequencer was an Illumina HiSeq 2000. Starting from the raw public reads, TCRdb applied fastp trimming at Q25, assembled clones with MiXCR and retained in-frame beta chains. Every entry covers one CDR3 protein and lists the most common genes and DNA from its rows. The sample table shows 700,000 or so distinct CDR3 sequences, and 8.5% to 9.5% are seen once. Of the sample, around 0.95% falls within the top ten clones. The same sample was also used in a study of yellow fever vaccine responses in identical twins.

The sequencing input was PBMCs. Every receptor here comes from a woman in her late teens or twenties in good health.

This clonotype was detected a few times. This chain uses TRBV7-9 with TRBJ2-1; 9 nucleotides agree with TRBD2. Trimming cost V 6 bases and J 4 bases; bases outside gene matches: 10. The CDR3 totals 16 residues. Looked up from germline, CDR1 is SEHNR and CDR2 is FQNEAQ (reference sequence). CDR3 sequence: CASRPMGTSGYNEQFF. The CDR3 DNA reads TGTGCCAGCAGGCCTATGGGCACTAGCGGGTACAATGAGCAGTTCTTC.

There are many counts of this clonotype. The chain is built from TRBV5-1 and TRBJ2-5; D is perhaps TRBD1 (6 bases). Trimming left V 5 bases short and J 5 bases short, with 19 bases between. Germline assignment: CDR1 SGHRS and CDR2 YFSETQ. The CDR3 loop spans 15 amino acids. CDR3 DNA sequence: TGCGCCAGCAGTCAAACAGGGAAAGGAGGCGAGACCCAGTACTTC. Residues: CASSQTGKGGETQYF.

The V and J genes are TRBV6-5 and TRBJ2-7; 8 bases are shared with TRBD1. CDR1 MNHEY and CDR2 SVGAGI come from the germline V gene. V lost 5 bases, J lost 5 bases, and 8 bases stayed unmatched. The CDR3 runs 14 residues. The CDR3 reads CASSNGDRIHEQYF. CDR3 in DNA: TGTGCCAGCAGTAACGGGGACAGGATCCACGAGCAGTACTTC.

This clonotype was counted at least ten times. This chain connects TRBV28 to TRBJ2-7; D may be TRBD2 (5 bases). The CDR3 length is 14 residues. V was shortened by 6 bases and J by 1 base, with 13 bases between the two germline ends. The germline V gene encodes CDR1 MDHEN and CDR2 SYDVKM. CDR3 protein: CASRSRRGSYEQYF. As DNA, the CDR3 is TGTGCCAGCAGATCACGTCGGGGATCCTACGAGCAGTACTTC.

In this sample, this clonotype turned up many times. The CDR3 nucleotides read TGCAGCGTTGAGGGGATAACTAAAAGGGGCGGCTACACCTTC. Translated, it gives CSVEGITKRGGYTF. V usage is TRBV29-1 and J usage is TRBJ1-2; maybe TRBD1 (5 bases). There are 14 residues in the CDR3. Trimming pared 3 bases from V and 8 bases from J, leaving 19 bases between. Germline V gene lookup returns CDR1 SQVTM and CDR2 ANQGSEA. Variable domain in full (rest from reference TRBV29-1 and TRBJ1-2): SAVISQKPSRDICQRGTSLTIQCQVDSQVTMMFWYRQQPGQSLTLIATANQGSEATYESGFVIDKFPISRPNLTFSTLTVSNMSPEDSSIYLCSVEGITKRGGYTFGSGTRLTVV.

This clonotype was counted between two and nine times. This chain uses TRBV5-4 with TRBJ2-1, with D perhaps assigned TRBD1 or TRBD2 (6 bases each). V was pared by 1 base and J by 7 bases, with 15 bases between. The CDR3 loop spans 15 amino acids. CDR1 and CDR2 from the germline V gene are SGHNT and YYREEE (reference sequence). The CDR3: CASSLFRGLLNEQFF. CDR3 nucleotide sequence: TGTGCCAGCAGCTTGTTCCGGGGGCTATTGAATGAGCAGTTCTTC.

Many counts were recorded for this clonotype. CDR3 amino acids: CSAQGGSYNEQFF. For the CDR3, the DNA is TGCAGCGCCCAAGGGGGCAGCTACAATGAGCAGTTCTTC. The chain uses TRBV29-1 and TRBJ2-1; TRBD1 matches at 7 bases. CDR3 size: 13 residues. CDR1 and CDR2 from the germline V gene are SQVTM and ANQGSEA. J lost 3 bases, V lost 7 bases, and 6 bases had no gene match.

With regard to this clonotype: This could be a read error, since a much larger clone is one nucleotide away. The CDR3 nucleotides read TGTGCCAGCAGCGCTCGGGAGTCCACCTACGAGCAGTACTTC. This sequence encodes CASSARESTYEQYF. The chain carries TRBV7-9 and TRBJ2-7, with D maybe TRBD2 (6 bases). CDR3 size: 14 residues. Germline-derived CDR1 and CDR2 are SEHNR and FQNEAQ (reference sequence). Trimming stripped 5 bases from V and 2 bases from J, with 13 bases between.

This clonotype was detected many times. The V call is TRBV20-1, the J call TRBJ2-3; D unclear. The CDR3 runs 15 residues. Trimming cost V 2 bases and J 1 base, with 13 bases left between them. Germline V gives CDR1 DFQATT, CDR2 SNEGSKA (reference sequence). The CDR3, as DNA: TGCAGTGCTAGATGGGCGGAGCTGGGCACAGATACGCAGTATTTT. Translation gives CSARWAELGTDTQYF.

The chain has TRBV18 and TRBJ2-2, with 8 bases aligning to TRBD1. CDR3 length: 19 residues. Germline V gene lookup returns CDR1 KGHSH and CDR2 LQKENI. After removal of 6 bases from V and 0 bases from J, the junction contained 15 bases not matched to a gene. The CDR3 spells CASSRTPGGSNANTGELFF. The CDR3 coding sequence is TGTGCCAGCTCCCGGACCCCAGGGGGCTCCAACGCGAACACCGGGGAGCTGTTTTTT.

CDR3 nucleotides: TGTGCCACTTACCACCAAGCAGGGAAGTCGGCCACCGGGGAGCTGTTTTTT. Protein sequence: CATYHQAGKSATGELFF. The rearrangement joins TRBV19 to TRBJ2-2; tentative D call: TRBD1 (5 bases). V was pared by 10 bases and J by 4 bases, with 25 bases between. The CDR3 is 17 residues long. Germline V gene data show CDR1 as LNHDA and CDR2 as SQIVND (reference sequence).

This clonotype has a count of ten or more. The chain uses TRBV7-6 and TRBJ2-3; TRBD2 is a possible D gene (5 bases). The length of the CDR3 is 18 residues. Per germline, CDR1 SGHVS and CDR2 FNYEAQ. Between the trimmed V and J ends, which lost 7 bases and 0 bases, there was a span of 23 bases. CDR3 sequence: CASTKFPIAPTSTDTQYF. CDR3 nucleotides: TGTGCCAGCACCAAATTCCCAATAGCGCCTACTAGCACAGATACGCAGTATTTT.

This clonotype has ten or more counts. The chain employs TRBV29-1 and TRBJ2-1; D is unclear. Trimming shortened V by 3 bases and J by 0 bases, and 9 bases separated the two germline ends. This CDR3 is 14 amino acids long. Germline-derived CDR1 and CDR2 are SQVTM and ANQGSEA. Written as DNA, the CDR3 is TGCAGCGTTGAGTGGCAGAGCTCCTACAATGAGCAGTTCTTC. Residues: CSVEWQSSYNEQFF.

The V and J genes are TRBV29-1 and TRBJ2-7, with D possibly matching TRBD2 (6 bases). Germline values: CDR1 SQVTM, CDR2 ANQGSEA. V dropped 6 bases and J dropped 3 bases, with 15 bases sitting between them. The CDR3 consists of 13 residues. The CDR3 DNA is TGCAGCGTCCGGACGGGGACTGACTACGAGCAGTACTTC. Its protein is CSVRTGTDYEQYF.

This clonotype showed up many times. This rearrangement joins TRBV12-3 or TRBV12-4 to TRBJ1-1, with D uncertain. Trimming left V 2 bases short and J 7 bases short, with 8 bases between. The CDR3 runs to 12 residues. This CDR3 is CASSLRQREAFF. Here the CDR3 DNA reads TGTGCCAGCAGTTTACGGCAGCGTGAAGCTTTCTTT.

This clonotype was picked up a small number of times. V gene TRBV6-2 or TRBV6-3 combines with J gene TRBJ2-6; no firm D call. Trimming pared 5 bases from V and 1 base from J, leaving 9 bases between. The CDR3 is 15 residues long. Germline CDR1 and CDR2: MNHEY and SVGEGT. The CDR3 region has the DNA TGTGCCAGCAGTCCCCAGGAGTCTGGGGCCAACGTCCTGACTTTC. It yields the protein CASSPQESGANVLTF.

This clonotype was observed at least ten times. The chain joins TRBV6-5 to TRBJ2-3, with a possible D match to TRBD1 (6 bases). Germline assignment: CDR1 MNHEY and CDR2 SVGAGI. The CDR3 is 15 residues long. V was cut by 2 bases and J by 2 bases, with 11 bases left in between. This CDR3 is CASSYGGHFTDTQYF. The CDR3 DNA reads as TGTGCCAGCAGTTACGGGGGACACTTCACAGATACGCAGTATTTT.

This clonotype was detected ten times or more. This sequence joins TRBV12-3 or TRBV12-4 and TRBJ1-1, with D perhaps matching TRBD1 (5 bases). The CDR3 is 14 amino acids. With 6 bases removed from V and 3 bases from J, the gap between germline ends came to 14 bases. The CDR3 reads CASSQDRGDTEAFF. CDR3 DNA: TGTGCCAGCAGCCAAGACCGGGGGGACACTGAAGCTTTCTTT.